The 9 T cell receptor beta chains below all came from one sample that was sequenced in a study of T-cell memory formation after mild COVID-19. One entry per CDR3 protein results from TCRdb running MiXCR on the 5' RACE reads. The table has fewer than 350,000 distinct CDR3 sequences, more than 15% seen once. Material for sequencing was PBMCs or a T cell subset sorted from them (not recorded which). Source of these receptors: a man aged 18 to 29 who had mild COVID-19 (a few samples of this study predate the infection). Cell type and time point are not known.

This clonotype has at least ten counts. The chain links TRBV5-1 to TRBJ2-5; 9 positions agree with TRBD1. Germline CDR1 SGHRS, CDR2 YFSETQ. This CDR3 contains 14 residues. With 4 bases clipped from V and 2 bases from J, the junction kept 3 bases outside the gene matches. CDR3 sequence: CASSQGTGQETQYF. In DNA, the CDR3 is TGCGCCAGCAGCCAGGGGACAGGGCAAGAGACCCAGTACTTC. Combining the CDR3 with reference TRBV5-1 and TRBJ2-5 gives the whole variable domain KAGVTQTPRYLIKTRGQQVTLSCSPISGHRSVSWYQQTPGQGLQFLFEYFSETQRNKGNFPGRFSGRQFSNSRSEMNVSTLELGDSALYLCASSQGTGQETQYFGPGTRLLVL.

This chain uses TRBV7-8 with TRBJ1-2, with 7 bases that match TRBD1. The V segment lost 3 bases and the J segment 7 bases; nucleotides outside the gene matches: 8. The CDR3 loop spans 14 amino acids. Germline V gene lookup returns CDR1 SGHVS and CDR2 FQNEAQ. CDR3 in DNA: TGTGCCAGCAGCTTCGGACAGGCTGAGGGTGGCTACACCTTC. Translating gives CASSFGQAEGGYTF.

As DNA, the CDR3 is TGCGCCAGCAGCTATGGGACAGCGGGCACTGAAGCTTTCTTT. It specifies CASSYGTAGTEAFF. The chain uses TRBV5-1 and TRBJ1-1; 7 nucleotides match TRBD1. Germline V CDR1 and CDR2: SGHRS, YFSETQ. CDR3 size: 14 residues. V shed 3 bases and J 4 bases; nucleotides not matched to a gene: 6. Using reference TRBV5-1 and TRBJ1-1 for the parts outside the CDR3, the full variable domain is KAGVTQTPRYLIKTRGQQVTLSCSPISGHRSVSWYQQTPGQGLQFLFEYFSETQRNKGNFPGRFSGRQFSNSRSEMNVSTLELGDSALYLCASSYGTAGTEAFFGQGTRLTVV.

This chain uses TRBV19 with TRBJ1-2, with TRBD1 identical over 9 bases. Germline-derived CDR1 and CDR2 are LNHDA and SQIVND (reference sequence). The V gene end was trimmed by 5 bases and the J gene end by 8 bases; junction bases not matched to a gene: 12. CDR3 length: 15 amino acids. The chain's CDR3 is CASSRSGTGMWGYTF. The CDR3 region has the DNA TGTGCCAGTAGTCGTTCGGGGACAGGGATGTGGGGCTACACCTTC.

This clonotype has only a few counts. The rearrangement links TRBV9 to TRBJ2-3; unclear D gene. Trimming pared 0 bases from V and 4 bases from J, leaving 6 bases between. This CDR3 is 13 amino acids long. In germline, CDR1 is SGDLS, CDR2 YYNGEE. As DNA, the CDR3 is TGTGCCAGCAGCGTAGATGAGGCAGATACGCAGTATTTT. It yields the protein CASSVDEADTQYF.

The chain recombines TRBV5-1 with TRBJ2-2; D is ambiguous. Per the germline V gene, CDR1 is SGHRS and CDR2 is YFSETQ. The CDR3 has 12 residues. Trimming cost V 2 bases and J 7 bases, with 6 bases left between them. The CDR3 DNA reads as TGCGCCAGCAGCTTTTATGACGGGGAGCTGTTTTTT. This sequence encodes CASSFYDGELFF.

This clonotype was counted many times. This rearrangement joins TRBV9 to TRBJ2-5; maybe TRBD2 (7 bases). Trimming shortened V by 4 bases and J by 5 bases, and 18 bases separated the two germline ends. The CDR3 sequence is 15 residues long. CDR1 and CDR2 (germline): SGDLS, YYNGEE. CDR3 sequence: CASSSTGGQHETQYF. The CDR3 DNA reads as TGTGCCAGCAGCTCCACGGGGGGCCAACACGAGACCCAGTACTTC.

The CDR3 loop reads CSVDSGGTDTQYF. In DNA form, the CDR3 reads TGCAGCGTCGACAGCGGGGGCACAGATACGCAGTATTTT. V gene TRBV29-1 combines with J gene TRBJ2-3; 7 nucleotides align to TRBD2. The ends lost 6 bases at V and 1 base at J; junction bases unmatched: 4. Per the germline V gene, CDR1 is SQVTM and CDR2 is ANQGSEA. The CDR3 runs to 13 residues.

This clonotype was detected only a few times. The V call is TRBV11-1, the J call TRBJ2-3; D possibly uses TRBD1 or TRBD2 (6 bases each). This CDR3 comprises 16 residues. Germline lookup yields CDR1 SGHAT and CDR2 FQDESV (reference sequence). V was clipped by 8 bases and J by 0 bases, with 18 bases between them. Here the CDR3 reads CASRRGYSGSTDTQYF. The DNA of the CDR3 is TGTGCCAGCCGGAGGGGGTACAGCGGGAGCACAGATACGCAGTATTTT. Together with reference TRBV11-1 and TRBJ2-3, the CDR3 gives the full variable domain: EAEVAQSPRYKITEKSQAVAFWCDPISGHATLYWYRQILGQGPELLVQFQDESVVDDSQLPKDRFSAERLKGVDSTLKIQPAELGDSAMYLCASRRGYSGSTDTQYFGPGTRLTVL.